The TCR beta chain described here comes from a study of radiotherapy plus CTLA-4 blockade in lung cancer. Turning to this clone: What it binds is unknown.

In germline, CDR1 is SGHTA, CDR2 FQGNSA. This CDR3 is built from 13 residues. V lost 1 base and J lost 13, with 13 bases in between. Sequencing was performed with immunoSEQ multiplex PCR; in TCRdb, only in-frame clones are kept and a portion is missing. The repertoire holds roughly 58,000 clones, with around 80% as singletons. General study points: Early blood T cell clone dynamics reportedly forecast response best, with interferon-beta.

Here the sequenced sample was peripheral blood, taken from a patient treated with radiotherapy plus ipilimumab. The J gene is TRBJ2-2, the V gene TRBV7-2; D not resolved. This TCR was recovered from a human donor with non-small cell lung cancer whose response to radiotherapy plus ipilimumab could not be evaluated. The CDR3 coding sequence is TGTGCCAGCAGCTTAGGATTAACGACAAGGCTGTTTTTT. Protein product: CASSLGLTTRLFF. Combining the CDR3 with reference TRBV7-2 and TRBJ2-2 gives the whole variable domain GAGVSQSPSNKVTEKGKDVELRCDPISGHTALYWYRQSLGQGLEFLIYFQGNSAPDKSGLPSDRFSAERTGGSVSTLTIQRTQQEDSAVYLCASSLGLTTRLFFGEGSRLTVL.